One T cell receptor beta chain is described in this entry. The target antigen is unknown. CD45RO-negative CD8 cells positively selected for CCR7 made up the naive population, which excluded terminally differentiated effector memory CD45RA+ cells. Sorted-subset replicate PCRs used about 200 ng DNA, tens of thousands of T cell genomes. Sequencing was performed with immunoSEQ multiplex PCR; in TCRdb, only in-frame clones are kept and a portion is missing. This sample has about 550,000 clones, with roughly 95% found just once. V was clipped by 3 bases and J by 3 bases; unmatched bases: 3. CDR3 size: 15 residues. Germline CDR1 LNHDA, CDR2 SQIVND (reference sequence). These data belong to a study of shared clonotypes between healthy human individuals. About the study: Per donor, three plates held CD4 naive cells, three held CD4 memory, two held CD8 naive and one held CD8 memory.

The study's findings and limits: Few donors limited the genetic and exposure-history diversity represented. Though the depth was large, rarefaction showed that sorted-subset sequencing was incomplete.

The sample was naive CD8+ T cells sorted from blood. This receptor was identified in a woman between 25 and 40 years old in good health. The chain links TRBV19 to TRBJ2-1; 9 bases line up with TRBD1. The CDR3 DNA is TGTGCCAGTAGTATCCGGACAGGGGTCTACAATGAGCAGTTCTTC. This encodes CASSIRTGVYNEQFF.